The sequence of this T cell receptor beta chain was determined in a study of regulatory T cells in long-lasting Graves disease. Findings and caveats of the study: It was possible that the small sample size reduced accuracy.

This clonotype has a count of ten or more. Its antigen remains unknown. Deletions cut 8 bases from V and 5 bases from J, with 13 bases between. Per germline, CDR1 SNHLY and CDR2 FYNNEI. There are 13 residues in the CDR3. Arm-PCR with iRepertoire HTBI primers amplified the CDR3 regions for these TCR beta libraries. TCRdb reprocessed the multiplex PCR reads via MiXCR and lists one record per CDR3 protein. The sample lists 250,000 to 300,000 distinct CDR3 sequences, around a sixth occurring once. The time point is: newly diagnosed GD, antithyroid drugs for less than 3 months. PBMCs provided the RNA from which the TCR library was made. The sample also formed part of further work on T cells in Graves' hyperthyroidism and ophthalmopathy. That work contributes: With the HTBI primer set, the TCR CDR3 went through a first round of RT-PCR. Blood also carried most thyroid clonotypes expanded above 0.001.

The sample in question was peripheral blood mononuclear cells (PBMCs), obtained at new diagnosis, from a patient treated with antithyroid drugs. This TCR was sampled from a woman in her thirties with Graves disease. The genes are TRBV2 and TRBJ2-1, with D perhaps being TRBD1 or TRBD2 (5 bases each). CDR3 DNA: TGTGCCAGCCTCCGGGACGGAGACAATGAGCAGTTCTTC. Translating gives CASLRDGDNEQFF.